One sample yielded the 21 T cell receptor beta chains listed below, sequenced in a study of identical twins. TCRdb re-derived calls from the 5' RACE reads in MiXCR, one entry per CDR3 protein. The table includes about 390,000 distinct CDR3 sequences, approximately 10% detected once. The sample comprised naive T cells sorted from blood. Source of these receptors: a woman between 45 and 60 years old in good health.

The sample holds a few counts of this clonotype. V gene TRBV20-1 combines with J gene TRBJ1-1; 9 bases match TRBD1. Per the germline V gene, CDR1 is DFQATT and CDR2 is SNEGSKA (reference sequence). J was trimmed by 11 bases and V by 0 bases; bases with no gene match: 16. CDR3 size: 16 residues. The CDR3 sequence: CSARDKSSRTGVGAFF. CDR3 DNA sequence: TGCAGTGCTAGAGATAAATCGAGTCGGACAGGGGTGGGGGCTTTCTTT.

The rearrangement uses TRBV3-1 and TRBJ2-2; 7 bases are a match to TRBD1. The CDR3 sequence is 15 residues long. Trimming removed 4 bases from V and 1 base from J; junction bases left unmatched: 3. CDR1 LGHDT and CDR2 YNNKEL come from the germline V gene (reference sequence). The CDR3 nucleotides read TGTGCCAGCAGCCGACGGACAGGGAACACCGGGGAGCTGTTTTTT. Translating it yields CASSRRTGNTGELFF.

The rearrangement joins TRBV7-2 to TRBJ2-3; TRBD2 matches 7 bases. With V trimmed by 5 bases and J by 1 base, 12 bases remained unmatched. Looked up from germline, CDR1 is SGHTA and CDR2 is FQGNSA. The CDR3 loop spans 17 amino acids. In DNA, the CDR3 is TGTGCCAGCAGCCGAACGGAAGGGCTAGCGGGCACAGATACGCAGTATTTT. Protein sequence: CASSRTEGLAGTDTQYF.

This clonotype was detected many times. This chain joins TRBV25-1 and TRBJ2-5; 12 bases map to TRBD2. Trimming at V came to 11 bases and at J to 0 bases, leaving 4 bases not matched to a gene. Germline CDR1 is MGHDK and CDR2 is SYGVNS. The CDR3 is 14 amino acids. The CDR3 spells CASGLAGNQETQYF. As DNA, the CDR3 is TGTGCCTCCGGACTAGCGGGGAACCAAGAGACCCAGTACTTC.

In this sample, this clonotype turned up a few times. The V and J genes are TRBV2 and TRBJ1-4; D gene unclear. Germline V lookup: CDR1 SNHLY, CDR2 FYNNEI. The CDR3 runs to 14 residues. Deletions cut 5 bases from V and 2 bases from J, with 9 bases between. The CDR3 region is CASSWSHTNEKLFF. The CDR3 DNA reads TGTGCCAGCAGTTGGAGTCATACTAATGAAAAACTGTTTTTT.

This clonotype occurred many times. DNA for the CDR3: TGTGCCAGCAGGAACAGCAATGAGCAGTTCTTC. It translates to CASRNSNEQFF. The rearrangement links TRBV4-2 to TRBJ2-1; D gene ambiguous. CDR3 length equals 11 residues. Germline-derived CDR1 and CDR2 are LGHNA and YNFKEQ. V was trimmed by 6 bases and J by 6 bases, leaving 6 bases between them.

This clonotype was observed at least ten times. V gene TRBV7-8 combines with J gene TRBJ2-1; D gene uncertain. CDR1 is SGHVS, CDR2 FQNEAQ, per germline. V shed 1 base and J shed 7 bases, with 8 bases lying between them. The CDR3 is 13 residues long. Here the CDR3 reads CASSLVEFNEQFF. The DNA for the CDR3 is TGTGCCAGCAGCTTAGTCGAGTTTAATGAGCAGTTCTTC.

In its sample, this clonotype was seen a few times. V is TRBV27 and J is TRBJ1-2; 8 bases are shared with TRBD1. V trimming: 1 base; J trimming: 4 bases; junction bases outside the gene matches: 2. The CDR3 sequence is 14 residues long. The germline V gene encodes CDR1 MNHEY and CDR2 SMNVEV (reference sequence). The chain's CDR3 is CASSLYTGGYGYTF. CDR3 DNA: TGTGCCAGCAGTTTATATACAGGGGGCTATGGCTACACCTTC.

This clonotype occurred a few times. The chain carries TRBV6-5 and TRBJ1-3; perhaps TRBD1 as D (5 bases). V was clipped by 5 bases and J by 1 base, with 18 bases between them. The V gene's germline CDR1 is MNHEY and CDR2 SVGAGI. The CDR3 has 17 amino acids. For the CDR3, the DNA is TGTGCCAGCAGTCTTTTAACCGGGACGGCTTCTGGAAACACCATATATTTT. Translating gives CASSLLTGTASGNTIYF.

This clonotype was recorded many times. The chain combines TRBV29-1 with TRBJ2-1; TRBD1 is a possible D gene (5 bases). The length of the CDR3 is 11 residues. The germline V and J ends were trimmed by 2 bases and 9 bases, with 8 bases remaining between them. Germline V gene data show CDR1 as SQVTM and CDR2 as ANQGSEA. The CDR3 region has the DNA TGCAGCGTTGAAATAAGGGGTGAGCAGTTCTTC. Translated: CSVEIRGEQFF.

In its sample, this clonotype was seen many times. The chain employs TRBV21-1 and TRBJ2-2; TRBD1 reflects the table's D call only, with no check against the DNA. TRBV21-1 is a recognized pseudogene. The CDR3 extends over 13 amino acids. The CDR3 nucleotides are TGTGCCAGCAGCAAAGGGGGCTGGGGGGAGCTGTTTTTT. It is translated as CASSKGGWGELFF.

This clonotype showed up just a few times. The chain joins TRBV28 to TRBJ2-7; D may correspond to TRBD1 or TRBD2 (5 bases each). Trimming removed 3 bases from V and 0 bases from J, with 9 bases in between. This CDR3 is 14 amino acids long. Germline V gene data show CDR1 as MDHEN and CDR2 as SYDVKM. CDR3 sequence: CASSLGTASYEQYF. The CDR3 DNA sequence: TGTGCCAGCAGTTTGGGGACGGCCTCCTACGAGCAGTACTTC.

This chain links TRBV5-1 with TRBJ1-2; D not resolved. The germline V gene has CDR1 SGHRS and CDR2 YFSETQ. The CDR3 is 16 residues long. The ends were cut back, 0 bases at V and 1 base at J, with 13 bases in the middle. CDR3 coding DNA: TGCGCCAGCAGCTTGGCCACCGGGCCGGGTAACTATGGCTACACCTTC. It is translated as CASSLATGPGNYGYTF.

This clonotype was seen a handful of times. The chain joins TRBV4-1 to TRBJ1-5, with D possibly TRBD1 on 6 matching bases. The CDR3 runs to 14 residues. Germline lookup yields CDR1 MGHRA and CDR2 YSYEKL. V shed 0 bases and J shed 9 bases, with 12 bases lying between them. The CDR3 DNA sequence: TGCGCCAGCAGCCAAGAAGGGGGGTTTGGGCCCCAGCATTTT. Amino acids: CASSQEGGFGPQHF.

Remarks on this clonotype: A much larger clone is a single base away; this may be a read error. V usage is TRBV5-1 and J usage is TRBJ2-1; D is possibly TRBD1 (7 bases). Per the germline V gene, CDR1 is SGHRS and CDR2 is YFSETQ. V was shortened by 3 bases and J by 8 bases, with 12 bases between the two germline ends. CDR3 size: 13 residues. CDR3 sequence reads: CASSSTGEDEQFF. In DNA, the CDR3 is TGCGCCAGCAGCTCCACAGGGGAGGATGAGCAGTTCTTC.

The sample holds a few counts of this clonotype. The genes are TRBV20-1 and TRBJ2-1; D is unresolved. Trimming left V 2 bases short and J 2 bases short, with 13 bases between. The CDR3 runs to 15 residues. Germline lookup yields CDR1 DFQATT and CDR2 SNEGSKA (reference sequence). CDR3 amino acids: CSARSLSRTYNEQFF. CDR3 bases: TGCAGTGCTAGATCCCTTTCGAGGACCTACAATGAGCAGTTCTTC.

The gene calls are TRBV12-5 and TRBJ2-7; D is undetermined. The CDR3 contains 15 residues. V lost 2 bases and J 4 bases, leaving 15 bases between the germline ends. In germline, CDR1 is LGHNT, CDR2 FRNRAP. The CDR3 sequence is CASGLSDTALYEQYV. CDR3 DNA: TGTGCTAGTGGTTTGTCAGACACCGCGTTATACGAGCAGTACGTC.

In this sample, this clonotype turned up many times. CDR3 sequence (DNA): TGCGCCAGCAGCCAGCCCCAGCGGGAGGGTCTAGATACGCAGTATTTT. Its translation is CASSQPQREGLDTQYF. This chain joins TRBV4-1 and TRBJ2-3; 10 positions agree with TRBD2. The CDR3 has 16 residues. With V trimmed by 3 bases and J by 5 bases, 8 bases remained unmatched. Germline V gene lookup returns CDR1 MGHRA and CDR2 YSYEKL.

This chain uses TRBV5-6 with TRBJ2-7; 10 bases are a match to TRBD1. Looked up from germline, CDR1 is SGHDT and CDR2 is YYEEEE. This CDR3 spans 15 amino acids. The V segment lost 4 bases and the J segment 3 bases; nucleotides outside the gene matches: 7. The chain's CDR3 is CASSQPGQGSYEQYV. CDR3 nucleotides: TGTGCCAGCAGCCAGCCGGGACAGGGGAGCTACGAGCAGTACGTC.

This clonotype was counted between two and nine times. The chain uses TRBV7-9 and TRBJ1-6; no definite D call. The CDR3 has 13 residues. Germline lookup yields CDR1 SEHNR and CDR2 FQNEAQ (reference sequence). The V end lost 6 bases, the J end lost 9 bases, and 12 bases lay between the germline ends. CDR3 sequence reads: CASRLQAGSPLHF. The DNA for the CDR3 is TGTGCCAGCAGGTTGCAGGCGGGTTCACCCCTCCACTTT.

This CDR3 is CASNQLAGQETQYF. CDR3 coding DNA: TGTGCCAGCAATCAACTAGCGGGGCAAGAGACCCAGTACTTC. The genes are TRBV6-5 and TRBJ2-5; the match to TRBD2 covers 10 bases. V was pared by 7 bases and J by 2 bases, with 4 bases of the junction left unmatched. In germline, CDR1 is MNHEY, CDR2 SVGAGI. This CDR3 region has 14 residues.